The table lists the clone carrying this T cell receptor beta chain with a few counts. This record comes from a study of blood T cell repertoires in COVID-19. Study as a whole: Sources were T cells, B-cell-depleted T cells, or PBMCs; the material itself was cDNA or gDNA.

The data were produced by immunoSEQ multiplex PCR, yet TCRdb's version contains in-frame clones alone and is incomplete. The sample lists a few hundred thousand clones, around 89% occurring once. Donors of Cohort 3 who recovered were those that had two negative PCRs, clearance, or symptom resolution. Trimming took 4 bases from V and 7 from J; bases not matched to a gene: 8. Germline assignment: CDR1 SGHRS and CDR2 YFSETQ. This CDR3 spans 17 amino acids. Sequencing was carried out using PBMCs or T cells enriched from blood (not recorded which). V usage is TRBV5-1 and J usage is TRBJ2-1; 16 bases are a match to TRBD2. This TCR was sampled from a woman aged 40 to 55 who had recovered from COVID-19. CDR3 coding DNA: TGCGCCAGCAGCACCGGGACTAGCGGGGGGGCCGGAAATGAGCAGTTCTTC. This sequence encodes CASSTGTSGGAGNEQFF.